This T cell receptor (beta chain) was captured in a study of cytomegalovirus exposure and HLA in healthy donors. The CDR3 spans 16 residues. Germline V gives CDR1 LGHNA, CDR2 YNFKEQ. J gave up 7 bases and V 4 bases, and 12 bases lay outside the gene matches. Of note for this clone: Its cognate antigen is unknown.

Both 60 Vbeta primers and 13 Jbeta primers went into the PCR. In the authors' workflow: Later, tens of millions of unique TCR beta chains were counted in an analysis, and 8.5 million to 13 million of them were shared. Sequencing was performed with immunoSEQ multiplex PCR; in TCRdb, only in-frame clones are kept and a portion is missing. V, J and clone size were drawn from that table, and D and trimming were deduced from the DNA. The table has more than 90,000 clones, approximately 79% seen once. Study outcomes and limitations: Previously analyzed data showed that most TCR beta V segments were productive at a frequency of about 90% or about 30%. TCR beta V- and J-gene trimming was later associated with a missense DCLRE1C variant. Because they were indistinguishable, some V segments, including TRBV6-2 and TRBV6-3, were excluded.

This receptor was obtained from a man aged 50-59 years in good health and CMV-seropositive. Sequencing was done on a sample of PBMCs. This chain connects TRBV4-2 to TRBJ2-1; 8 bases agree with TRBD2. The CDR3 nucleotides read TGTGCCAGCAGCCGGGGAGGGGCGGGAGGTTTTAATGAGCAGTTCTTC. It specifies CASSRGGAGGFNEQFF.